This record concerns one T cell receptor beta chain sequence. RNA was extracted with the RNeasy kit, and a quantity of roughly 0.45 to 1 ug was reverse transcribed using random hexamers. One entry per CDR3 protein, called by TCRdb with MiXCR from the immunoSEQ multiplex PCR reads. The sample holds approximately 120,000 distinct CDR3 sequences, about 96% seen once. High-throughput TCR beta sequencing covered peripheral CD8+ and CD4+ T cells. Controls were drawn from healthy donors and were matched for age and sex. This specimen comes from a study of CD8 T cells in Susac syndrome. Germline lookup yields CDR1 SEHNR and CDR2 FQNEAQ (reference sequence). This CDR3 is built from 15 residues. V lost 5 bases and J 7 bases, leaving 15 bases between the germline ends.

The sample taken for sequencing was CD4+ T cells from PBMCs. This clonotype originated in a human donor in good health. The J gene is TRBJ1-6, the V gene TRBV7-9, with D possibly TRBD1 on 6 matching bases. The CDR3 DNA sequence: TGTGCCAGCAGCCGGGGGCAGGGTGTCAATTCACCCCTCCACTTT. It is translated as CASSRGQGVNSPLHF.